These 27 T cell receptor beta chains were sequenced from one sample in a study of T cells in narcolepsy. Method: immunoSEQ multiplex PCR; TCRdb's copy keeps in-frame clones and lacks some. The sample has about 22,000 clones, about 81% seen once. The sequenced sample was memory (CD45RA-) CD4+ T cells from blood. These TCRs come from a human donor in good health.

The chain combines TRBV4-1 with TRBJ1-6; D remains unclear. CDR1 and CDR2 (germline): MGHRA, YSYEKL. The CDR3 is made up of 15 amino acids. Trimming removed 1 base at V and 5 bases at J, with 9 bases between. The CDR3 DNA reads as TGCGCCAGCAGCCAAGTTTTACAGAATAATTCACCCCTCCACTTT. Its translation is CASSQVLQNNSPLHF.

This clone came up a few times. V is TRBV19 and J is TRBJ1-6; TRBD1 is a possible D gene (5 bases). Trimming pared 4 bases from V and 7 bases from J, leaving 14 bases between. The CDR3 loop spans 15 amino acids. The V gene's germline CDR1 is LNHDA and CDR2 SQIVND (reference sequence). This CDR3 is CASSTTADRNSPLHF. The CDR3 bases are TGTGCCAGTAGTACAACGGCCGACAGAAATTCACCCCTCCACTTT.

The sample holds a few counts of this clone. The V call is TRBV6-5, the J call TRBJ1-3, with TRBD1 matching over 7 bases. The CDR3 is 15 residues long. Trimming at V came to 5 bases and at J to 2 bases, leaving 6 bases not matched to a gene. The germline gives CDR1 MNHEY, CDR2 SVGAGI. The CDR3 protein is CASSKTGVTGNTIYF. CDR3 DNA sequence: TGTGCCAGCAGTAAAACAGGGGTTACTGGAAACACCATATATTTT.

The chain recombines TRBV20-1 with TRBJ1-2; D uncertain. V was pared by 3 bases and J by 7 bases, with 6 bases between. Germline CDR1 reads DFQATT; CDR2 reads SNEGSKA (reference sequence). This CDR3 region has 10 residues. CDR3: CSASIAGYTF. CDR3 bases: TGCAGTGCTAGTATAGCTGGCTACACCTTC.

V usage is TRBV19 and J usage is TRBJ1-2, with D uncertain. The V and J ends lost 3 bases and 3 bases respectively, with 17 bases between them. Germline loops: CDR1 LNHDA, CDR2 SQIVND (reference sequence). This CDR3 region has 16 residues. CDR3 coding DNA: TGTGCCAGTAGTATCTCAGAGGAAGCGCTGTACTATGGCTACACCTTC. Translating it yields CASSISEEALYYGYTF.

The rearrangement uses TRBV5-1 and TRBJ2-7; D gene ambiguous. The length of the CDR3 is 13 residues. Germline V gene sequence: CDR1 SGHRS, CDR2 YFSETQ. Trimming removed 1 base at V and 2 bases at J, with 7 bases between. The CDR3, as DNA: TGCGCCAGCAGCTTGATGGAGACCTACGAGCAGTACTTC. As protein: CASSLMETYEQYF. Supplemented by reference TRBV5-1 and TRBJ2-7, the full variable domain reads KAGVTQTPRYLIKTRGQQVTLSCSPISGHRSVSWYQQTPGQGLQFLFEYFSETQRNKGNFPGRFSGRQFSNSRSEMNVSTLELGDSALYLCASSLMETYEQYFGPGTRLTVT.

This clone was seen only once. The chain has TRBV6-5 and TRBJ2-1; D is uncertain. V was shortened by 0 bases and J by 4 bases, with 13 bases between the two germline ends. CDR1 and CDR2 from the germline V gene are MNHEY and SVGAGI. CDR3 length equals 16 residues. Here the CDR3 reads CASSYSVSGAYNEQFF. The CDR3 DNA reads TGTGCCAGCAGTTACTCGGTATCAGGAGCTTACAATGAGCAGTTCTTC.

The chain uses TRBV9 and TRBJ1-4; D is unclear. Trimming left V 0 bases short and J 8 bases short, with 11 bases between. CDR1 is SGDLS, CDR2 YYNGEE, per germline. The CDR3 spans 14 residues. DNA for the CDR3: TGTGCCAGCAGCGTAGGGCAGCACGGGGAAAAACTGTTTTTT. The encoded protein is CASSVGQHGEKLFF.

The rearrangement links TRBV5-6 to TRBJ2-7; 10 nucleotides line up with TRBD1. With V trimmed by 4 bases and J by 2 bases, 6 bases remained unmatched. This CDR3 spans 15 amino acids. CDR1 and CDR2 (germline): SGHDT, YYEEEE. The CDR3 DNA follows: TGTGCCAGCAGCCACAGAGGACAGGGGGCCTACGAGCAGTACTTC. Translation: CASSHRGQGAYEQYF.

Note on this clone: The same CDR3 arises from other DNA sequences in this sample as well. The J gene is TRBJ1-2, the V gene TRBV5-3, with a weak D call TRBD1 (5 bases). TRBV5-3 counts as an open reading frame of uncertain function. CDR3 length: 18 amino acids. Deletions cut 1 base from V and 3 bases from J, with 22 bases between. CDR3 bases: TGTGCCAGAAGCTTGAAGGGCTTGACAGCGCGGGGGGACTATGGCTACACCTTC. Translation gives CARSLKGLTARGDYGYTF.

The chain recombines TRBV6-1 with TRBJ2-3; 7 bases are a match to TRBD1. CDR3 length: 15 residues. Germline V gene sequence: CDR1 MNHNS, CDR2 SASEGT. V gave up 7 bases and J gave up 0 bases; unmatched junction bases: 7. The CDR3 region has the DNA TGTGCCAGCATCTTAAACAGGGGTAGCACAGATACGCAGTATTTT. Translated: CASILNRGSTDTQYF.

The V gene is TRBV6-5, the J gene TRBJ1-5; D might be TRBD1 (5 bases). The CDR3 contains 15 residues. V shed 6 bases and J shed 0 bases, with 12 bases lying between them. CDR1 and CDR2 (germline): MNHEY, SVGAGI. The CDR3 nucleotides are TGTGCCAGCAGGAAAGGCCAGGGTAGCAATCAGCCCCAGCATTTT. It encodes CASRKGQGSNQPQHF.

The V gene is TRBV11-3, the J gene TRBJ2-2; D is perhaps TRBD2 (5 bases). CDR1 is SGHNT and CDR2 is YENEEA in the germline V gene. The CDR3 runs 15 residues. The V end lost 3 bases, the J end lost 4 bases, and 12 bases lay between the germline ends. CDR3 DNA: TGTGCCAGCAGCTTCGGAGGTTTGCGCACCGGGGAGCTGTTTTTT. This encodes CASSFGGLRTGELFF.

V gene TRBV18 combines with J gene TRBJ1-1; D is unresolved. CDR3 length equals 13 residues. CDR1 is KGHSH, CDR2 LQKENI, per germline. Trimming removed 2 bases at V and 0 bases at J, with 4 bases between. The CDR3 sequence is CASSPDMNTEAFF. CDR3 bases: TGTGCCAGCTCACCAGATATGAACACTGAAGCTTTCTTT.

The rearrangement links TRBV19 to TRBJ1-6, with 11 bases identical to TRBD1. V was clipped by 3 bases and J by 7 bases; unmatched bases: 2. The CDR3 is made up of 15 amino acids. Germline CDR1 LNHDA, CDR2 SQIVND (reference sequence). In DNA form, the CDR3 reads TGTGCCAGTAGTATTGGACAGGGGGCGAATTCACCCCTCCACTTT. Amino acid sequence: CASSIGQGANSPLHF.

The chain has TRBV4-3 and TRBJ2-2, with D possibly matching TRBD1 (7 bases). The CDR3 is 15 amino acids. The ends were cut back, 0 bases at V and 7 bases at J, with 12 bases in the middle. CDR1 LGHNA and CDR2 YSLEER come from the germline V gene. The CDR3 DNA follows: TGCGCCAGCAGCCAAGATCAGGGGGGATACGGGGAGCTGTTTTTT. Its protein is CASSQDQGGYGELFF.

The rearrangement joins TRBV5-1 to TRBJ2-3; D possibly corresponds to TRBD2 (5 bases). CDR1 is SGHRS, CDR2 YFSETQ, per germline. The CDR3 totals 14 residues. The germline V and J ends were trimmed by 5 bases and 2 bases, with 12 bases remaining between them. The CDR3 DNA follows: TGCGCCAGCAGGTTAAGCGGATTCACAGATACGCAGTATTTT. Translation gives CASRLSGFTDTQYF.

This clone was detected only a few times. V is TRBV5-8 and J is TRBJ2-6, with a tentative D call TRBD2 (6 bases). V gave up 2 bases and J gave up 9 bases, with 12 bases separating them. Germline V gene lookup returns CDR1 SGHTS and CDR2 YDEGEE. The CDR3 has 14 amino acids. CDR3 coding DNA: TGTGCCAGCAGCTTCCTGGAGGAGGGCAACGTCCTGACTTTC. This sequence encodes CASSFLEEGNVLTF.

The CDR3 is CASSDGRGLNYGYTF. CDR3 sequence (DNA): TGTGCCAGCAGCGACGGGCGCGGCCTTAACTATGGCTACACCTTC. The V gene is TRBV7-2, the J gene TRBJ1-2, with D unresolved. The V gene lost 5 bases and the J gene lost 1 base, with 14 bases spanning the gap. The CDR3 is 15 amino acids. Germline assignment: CDR1 SGHTA and CDR2 FQGNSA.

The chain is built from TRBV7-2 and TRBJ2-7, with TRBD1 matching over 7 bases. This CDR3 has 15 amino acids. In germline, CDR1 is SGHTA, CDR2 FQGNSA. V gave up 3 bases and J gave up 3 bases; unmatched junction bases: 8. In DNA, the CDR3 is TGTGCCAGCAGCTTGGGACCGGGACAGAACTACGAGCAGTACTTC. It translates to CASSLGPGQNYEQYF.

This clone was seen once. The rearrangement uses TRBV2 and TRBJ2-5; a possible D gene is TRBD2 (6 bases). This CDR3 has 15 residues. Trimming left V 6 bases short and J 1 base short, with 15 bases between. Germline V gene data show CDR1 as SNHLY and CDR2 as FYNNEI. The CDR3 protein is CASSRGSGAQETQYF. In nucleotides, the CDR3 is TGTGCCAGCAGCCGGGGTAGCGGAGCCCAAGAGACCCAGTACTTC.

For the CDR3, the DNA is TGTGCCAGCAGTGAAGCGCGGTCAGGGCAAGGCTACGAGCAGTACTTC. Translation: CASSEARSGQGYEQYF. The chain recombines TRBV2 with TRBJ2-7; possibly TRBD1 for D (5 bases). The ends were cut back, 0 bases at V and 3 bases at J, with 15 bases in the middle. The CDR3 has 16 residues. CDR1 and CDR2 from the germline V gene are SNHLY and FYNNEI. Supplemented by reference TRBV2 and TRBJ2-7, the full variable domain reads EPEVTQTPSHQVTQMGQEVILRCVPISNHLYFYWYRQILGQKVEFLVSFYNNEISEKSEIFDDQFSVERPDGSNFTLKIRSTKLEDSAMYFCASSEARSGQGYEQYFGPGTRLTVT.

The V gene is TRBV5-1, the J gene TRBJ2-3, with 8 bases aligning to TRBD1. CDR1 is SGHRS, CDR2 YFSETQ, per germline. CDR3 length: 16 residues. Trimming at V came to 1 base and at J to 5 bases, leaving 9 bases not matched to a gene. This CDR3 is CASSLTGTGERDTQYF. The CDR3 DNA sequence: TGCGCCAGCAGCTTGACCGGGACAGGAGAGAGAGATACGCAGTATTTT.

The chain couples TRBV2 to TRBJ2-2; the match to TRBD1 covers 8 bases. This CDR3 comprises 13 residues. Germline CDR1 SNHLY, CDR2 FYNNEI. Losses at the gene ends were 7 bases for V and 6 bases for J; bases not matched to a gene: 4. The CDR3 here is CASTGQGPGELFF. CDR3 nucleotide sequence: TGTGCCAGCACTGGACAGGGTCCCGGGGAGCTGTTTTTT.

The chain is built from TRBV6-5 and TRBJ2-3; D may be TRBD2 (6 bases). This CDR3 has 14 residues. V was clipped by 10 bases and J by 1 base, with 15 bases between them. The germline V gene has CDR1 MNHEY and CDR2 SVGAGI. The CDR3 DNA reads as TGTGCCACCCTTCTGGCTAGCGGCACAGATACGCAGTATTTT. Protein product: CATLLASGTDTQYF.

The genes are TRBV7-8 and TRBJ1-5; D call uncertain. Per the germline V gene, CDR1 is SGHVS and CDR2 is FQNEAQ. The V end lost 0 bases, the J end lost 4 bases, and 4 bases lay between the germline ends. The CDR3 sequence is 13 residues long. Here the CDR3 DNA reads TGTGCCAGCAGCTTAGCTTCGAATCAGCCCCAGCATTTT. Translation: CASSLASNQPQHF.

V is TRBV19 and J is TRBJ1-2; D is unclear. There are 13 residues in the CDR3. Germline CDR1 reads LNHDA; CDR2 reads SQIVND (reference sequence). Trimming took off 4 bases at V and 4 bases at J, with 10 bases between the two ends. CDR3 loop: CASSTQPPYGYTF. The CDR3, as DNA: TGTGCCAGTAGTACCCAGCCACCCTATGGCTACACCTTC.